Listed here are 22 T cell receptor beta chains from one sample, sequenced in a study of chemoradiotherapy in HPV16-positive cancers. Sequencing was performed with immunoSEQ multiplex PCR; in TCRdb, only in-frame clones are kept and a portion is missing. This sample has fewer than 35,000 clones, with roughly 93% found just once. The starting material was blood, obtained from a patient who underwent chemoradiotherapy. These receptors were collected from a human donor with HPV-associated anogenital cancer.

In nucleotides, the CDR3 is TGTGCCAGCAGCTTGGTGGCGGGGGGCAACGAGCAGTACTTC. Its translation is CASSLVAGGNEQYF. This chain links TRBV5-4 with TRBJ2-7; 8 bases agree with TRBD2. Germline lookup yields CDR1 SGHNT and CDR2 YYREEE (reference sequence). V gave up 0 bases and J gave up 5 bases; unmatched junction bases: 4. This CDR3 spans 14 amino acids.

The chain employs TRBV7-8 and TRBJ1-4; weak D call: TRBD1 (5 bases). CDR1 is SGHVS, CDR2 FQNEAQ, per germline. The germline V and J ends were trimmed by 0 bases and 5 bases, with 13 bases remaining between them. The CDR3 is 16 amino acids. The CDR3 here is CASSLAQKGRNEKLFF. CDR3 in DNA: TGTGCCAGCAGCTTAGCGCAGAAGGGACGGAATGAAAAACTGTTTTTT.

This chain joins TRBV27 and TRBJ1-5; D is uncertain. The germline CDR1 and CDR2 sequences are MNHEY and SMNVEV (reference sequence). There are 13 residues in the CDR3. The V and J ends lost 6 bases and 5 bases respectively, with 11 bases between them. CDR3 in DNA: TGTGCCAGCAGACCCCTTGGGGATCAGCCCCAGCATTTT. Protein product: CASRPLGDQPQHF.

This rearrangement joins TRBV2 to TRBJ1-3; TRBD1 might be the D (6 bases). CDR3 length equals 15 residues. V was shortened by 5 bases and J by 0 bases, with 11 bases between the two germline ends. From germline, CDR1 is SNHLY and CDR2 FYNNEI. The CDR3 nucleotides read TGTGCCAGCAGTCTCGGACAGCACTCTGGAAACACCATATATTTT. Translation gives CASSLGQHSGNTIYF.

Here the CDR3 reads CASSLARGYEQYF. Written as DNA, the CDR3 is TGTGCCAGCAGTCTCGCCAGGGGTTACGAGCAGTACTTC. The chain recombines TRBV6-6 with TRBJ2-7; a weak D match, TRBD1 (6 bases). V was clipped by 5 bases and J by 4 bases, with 12 bases between them. The CDR3 extends over 13 amino acids. Germline V gives CDR1 MNHNY, CDR2 SVGAGI (reference sequence).

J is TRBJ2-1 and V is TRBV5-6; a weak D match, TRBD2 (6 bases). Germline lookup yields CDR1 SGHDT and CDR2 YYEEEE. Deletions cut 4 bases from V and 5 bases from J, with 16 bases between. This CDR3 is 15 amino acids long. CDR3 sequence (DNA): TGTGCCAGCAGCGACACCGGGACTCCTAACAATGAGCAGTTCTTC. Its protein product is CASSDTGTPNNEQFF.

This CDR3 is CASSPIRAGETYEQYF. In DNA form, the CDR3 reads TGCGCCAGCAGCCCCATTCGGGCGGGAGAAACCTACGAGCAGTACTTC. This chain uses TRBV5-1 with TRBJ2-7; TRBD2 aligns across 7 bases. The CDR3 length is 16 residues. Germline V lookup: CDR1 SGHRS, CDR2 YFSETQ. Trimming removed 4 bases from V and 2 bases from J; junction bases left unmatched: 12.

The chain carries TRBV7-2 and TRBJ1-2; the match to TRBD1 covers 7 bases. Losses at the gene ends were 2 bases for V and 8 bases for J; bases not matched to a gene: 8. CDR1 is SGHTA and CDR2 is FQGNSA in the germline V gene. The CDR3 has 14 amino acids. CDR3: CASSLMQGGWGYTF. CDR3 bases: TGTGCCAGCAGCTTAATGCAGGGGGGTTGGGGCTACACCTTC.

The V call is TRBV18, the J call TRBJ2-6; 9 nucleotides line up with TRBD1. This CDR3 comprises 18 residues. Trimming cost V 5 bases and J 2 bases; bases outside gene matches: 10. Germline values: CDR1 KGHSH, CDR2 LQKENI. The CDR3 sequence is CASSARQGGDAGANVLTF. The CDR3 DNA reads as TGTGCCAGCTCAGCCCGACAGGGGGGGGATGCTGGGGCCAACGTCCTGACTTTC.

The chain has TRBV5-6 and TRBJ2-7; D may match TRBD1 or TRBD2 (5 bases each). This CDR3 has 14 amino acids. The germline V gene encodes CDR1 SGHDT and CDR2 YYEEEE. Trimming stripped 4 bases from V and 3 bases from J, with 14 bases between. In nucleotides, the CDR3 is TGTGCCAGCAGCCCCGGGACCTACAACTACGAGCAGTACTTC. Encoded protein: CASSPGTYNYEQYF.

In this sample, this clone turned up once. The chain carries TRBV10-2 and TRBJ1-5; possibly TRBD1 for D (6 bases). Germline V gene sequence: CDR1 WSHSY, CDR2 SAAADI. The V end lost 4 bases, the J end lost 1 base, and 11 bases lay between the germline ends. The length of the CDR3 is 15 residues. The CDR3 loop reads CASSGRGESNQPQHF. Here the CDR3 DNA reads TGCGCCAGCAGTGGTAGGGGGGAGAGCAATCAGCCCCAGCATTTT.

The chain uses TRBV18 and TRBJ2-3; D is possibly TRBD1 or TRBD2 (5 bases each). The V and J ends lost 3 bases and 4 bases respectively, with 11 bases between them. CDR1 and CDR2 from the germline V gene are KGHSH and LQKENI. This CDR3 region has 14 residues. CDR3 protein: CASSPGVGSDTQYF. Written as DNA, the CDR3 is TGTGCCAGCTCACCGGGGGTAGGATCAGATACGCAGTATTTT.

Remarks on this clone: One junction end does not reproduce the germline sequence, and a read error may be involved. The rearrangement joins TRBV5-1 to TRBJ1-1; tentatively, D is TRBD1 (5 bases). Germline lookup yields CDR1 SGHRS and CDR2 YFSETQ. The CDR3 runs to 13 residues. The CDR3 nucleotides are TGCGCCAGCAGCTCCCAGGGATACACAGAAGCTTTCTTT. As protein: CASSSQGYTEAFF.

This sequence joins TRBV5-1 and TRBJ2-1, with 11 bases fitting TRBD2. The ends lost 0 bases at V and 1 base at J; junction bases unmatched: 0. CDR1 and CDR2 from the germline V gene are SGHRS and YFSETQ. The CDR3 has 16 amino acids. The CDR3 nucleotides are TGCGCCAGCAGCTTGGGACTAGCGGGATCCTACAATGAGCAGTTCTTC. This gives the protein CASSLGLAGSYNEQFF. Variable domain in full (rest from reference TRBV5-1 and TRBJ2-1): KAGVTQTPRYLIKTRGQQVTLSCSPISGHRSVSWYQQTPGQGLQFLFEYFSETQRNKGNFPGRFSGRQFSNSRSEMNVSTLELGDSALYLCASSLGLAGSYNEQFFGPGTRLTVL.

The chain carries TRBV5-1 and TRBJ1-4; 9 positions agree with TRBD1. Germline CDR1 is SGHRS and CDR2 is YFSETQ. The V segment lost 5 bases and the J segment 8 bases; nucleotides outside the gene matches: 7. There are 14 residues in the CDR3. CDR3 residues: CASSQDRGWEKLFF. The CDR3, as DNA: TGCGCCAGCAGTCAGGACAGGGGATGGGAAAAACTGTTTTTT.

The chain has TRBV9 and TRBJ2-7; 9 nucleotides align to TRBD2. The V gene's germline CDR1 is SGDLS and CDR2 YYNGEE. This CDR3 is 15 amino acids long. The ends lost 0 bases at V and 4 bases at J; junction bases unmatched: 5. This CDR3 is CASSVASGIAYEQYF. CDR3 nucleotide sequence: TGTGCCAGCAGCGTAGCTAGCGGGATAGCTTACGAGCAGTACTTC.

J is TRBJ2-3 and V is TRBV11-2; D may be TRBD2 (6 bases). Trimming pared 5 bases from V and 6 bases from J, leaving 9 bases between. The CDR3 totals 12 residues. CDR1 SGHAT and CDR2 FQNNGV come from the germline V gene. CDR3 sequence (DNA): TGTGCCAGCAGCCTTGGGGGGGATACGCAGTATTTT. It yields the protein CASSLGGDTQYF.

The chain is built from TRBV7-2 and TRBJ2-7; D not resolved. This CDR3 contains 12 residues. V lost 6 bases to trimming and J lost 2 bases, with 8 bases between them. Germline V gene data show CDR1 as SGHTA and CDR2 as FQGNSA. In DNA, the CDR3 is TGTGCCAGCAGAGTGGGTCCCTACGAGCAGTACTTC. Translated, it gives CASRVGPYEQYF.

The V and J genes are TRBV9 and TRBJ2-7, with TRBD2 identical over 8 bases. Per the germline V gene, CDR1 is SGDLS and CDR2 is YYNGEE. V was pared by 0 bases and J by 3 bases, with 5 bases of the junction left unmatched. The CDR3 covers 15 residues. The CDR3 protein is CASSVEYSGIYEQYF. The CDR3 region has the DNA TGTGCCAGCAGCGTAGAGTATAGCGGGATCTACGAGCAGTACTTC.

CDR3 protein: CASSLDPGRNTEAFF. The CDR3 nucleotides are TGTGCCAGCAGCTTGGACCCCGGCAGGAACACTGAAGCTTTCTTT. V and J are TRBV5-4 and TRBJ1-1; D remains ambiguous. The CDR3 runs to 15 residues. Germline V CDR1 and CDR2: SGHNT, YYREEE (reference sequence). Trimming took off 0 bases at V and 1 base at J, with 10 bases between the two ends.

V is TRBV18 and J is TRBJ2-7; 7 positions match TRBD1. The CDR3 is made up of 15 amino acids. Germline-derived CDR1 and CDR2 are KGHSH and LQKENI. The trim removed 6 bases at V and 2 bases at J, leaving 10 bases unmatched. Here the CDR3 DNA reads TGTGCCAGCTCCCAGAAGGACAGGAGCCCCTACGAGCAGTACTTC. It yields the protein CASSQKDRSPYEQYF.

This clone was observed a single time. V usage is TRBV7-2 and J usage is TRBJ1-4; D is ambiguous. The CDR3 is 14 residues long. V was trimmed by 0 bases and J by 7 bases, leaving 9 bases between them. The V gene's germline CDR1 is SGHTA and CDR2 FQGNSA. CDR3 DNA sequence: TGTGCCAGCAGCTTAGCAGGGTTAGGTGAAAAACTGTTTTTT. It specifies CASSLAGLGEKLFF.